The rows below give T cell receptor beta chains drawn from one sample of a study of CD8 T cells in cerebrospinal fluid in Alzheimer's disease. Using the 10x single-cell sequencing reads, TCRdb records one entry per CDR3 protein without DNA. Its table records over 650 distinct CDR3 sequences. Sequenced input: cerebrospinal fluid. These receptors came from a human donor with Parkinson's disease. The CDR3 runs from the conserved cysteine through the conserved F or W. Clone size is stated in some rows and not others, as once, few, many or a class when expanded.

>large|TRBJ2-6|17|TRBV10-1
CASSENQGGAGANVLTF
>large|TRBJ2-1|14|TRBV12-3/TRBV12-4
CASSLGGGPGEQFF
>large|TRBJ2-2|13|TRBV11-3
CAFSPTNTGELFF
>medium-sized|TRBJ2-7|14|TRBV20-1
CSARDPVREVEQYF
>medium-sized|TRBJ2-3|15|TRBV12-3/TRBV12-4
CASSLSLTGADTQYF
>NA|TRBJ1-2|12|TRBV10-3
CAISRDINGYTF
>medium-sized|TRBJ1-2|17|TRBV5-6
CASSFPPPTGDRYGYTF
>large|TRBJ2-3|16|TRBV9
CASSGGTSGLTDTQYF
>NA|TRBJ1-1|13|TRBV6-1
CASSESQGVRAFF
>medium-sized|TRBJ1-1|15|TRBV24-1
CATSDADGKNTEAFF
>large|TRBJ2-2|12|TRBV6-2/TRBV6-3
CASTGATGELFF
>medium-sized|TRBJ1-5|13|TRBV20-1
CSAKRGINQPQHF
>large|TRBJ2-1|15|TRBV27
CASSLSSGGYNEQFF
>NA|TRBJ2-1|13|TRBV6-5
CASSYSSLREQFF
>medium-sized|TRBJ2-3|16|TRBV4-3
CASSRTLAGGTDTQYF
>large|TRBJ2-7|11|TRBV2
CASRQTYEQYF
>medium-sized|TRBJ2-7|15|TRBV20-1
CSARDRTSGIYEQYF
>large|TRBJ1-1|15|TRBV21-1
CASSSLSQGGTEAFF
>large|TRBJ2-2|14|TRBV5-1
CASSGLVGAGELFF
>large|TRBJ1-3|20|TRBV4-3
CASSQEVTAFGPISGNTIYF
>medium-sized|TRBJ2-3|17|TRBV15
CATSTDLRGQGANTQYF
>NA|TRBJ1-4|15|TRBV12-3/TRBV12-4
CASSQDRDWGEKLFF
>medium-sized|TRBJ2-1|15|TRBV5-5
CASSLFSGPYNEQFF
>NA|TRBJ2-1|15|TRBV5-1
CASGTLAGGSNEQFF
>large|TRBJ2-1|17|TRBV20-1
CSAMGGSGGSSYNEQFF
>medium-sized|TRBJ2-1|15|TRBV4-3
CASSLGQGVYNEQFF
>large|TRBJ1-1|14|TRBV5-1
CASSLERGGTEAFF
>medium-sized|TRBJ2-7|15|TRBV6-1
CASNPGGITAYEQYF
>large|TRBJ1-5|15|TRBV29-1
CSATLSGDSNQPQHF
>large|TRBJ2-6|11|TRBV28
CASTGANVLTF
>large|TRBJ1-1|14|TRBV12-3/TRBV12-4
CASSPGARGTEAFF
>medium-sized|TRBJ1-5|15|TRBV3-1
CASSGGTGRYQPQHF
>NA|TRBJ1-3|17|TRBV5-4
CASSFGSGATSGNTIYF
>NA|TRBJ2-7|11|TRBV11-2
CASYASYEQYF
>medium-sized|TRBJ2-1|16|TRBV12-3/TRBV12-4
CASSLRDLIPYNEQFF
>NA|TRBJ2-3|15|TRBV20-1
CSAAVGAGTTDTQYF
>medium-sized|TRBJ1-5|17|TRBV6-2/TRBV6-3
CASTSIGSQGRDQPQHF
>medium-sized|TRBJ2-1|15|TRBV19
CASSTETQPGDEQFF
>medium-sized|TRBJ2-5|13|TRBV19
CASSIDWGETQYF
>medium-sized|TRBJ2-1|12|TRBV6-2/TRBV6-3
CASSYPGGVQFF
>large|TRBJ2-7|15|TRBV7-2
CASSLRGTGGYEQYF
>large|TRBJ2-5|16|TRBV20-1
CSAHGEGLAGRETQYF
>large|TRBJ2-3|13|TRBV9
CASSVEVPDTQYF
>large|TRBJ2-7|12|TRBV6-2/TRBV6-3
CASSYLPGEQYF
>large|TRBJ1-5|14|TRBV10-3
CAISESMTNQPQHF
>large|TRBJ2-2|18|TRBV5-5
CASSLDPLLGQRAGELFF
>medium-sized|TRBJ2-3|14|TRBV6-2/TRBV6-3
CASSLASRTDTQYF
>large|TRBJ2-3|19|TRBV20-1
CSASPGTSGEFTSTDTQYF
>medium-sized|TRBJ2-2|16|TRBV19
CASSIRGAPNTGELFF
>large|TRBJ2-1|14|TRBV10-3
CAITSGSSYNEQFF
>medium-sized|TRBJ1-2|15|TRBV4-2
CASSQEGGGNYGYTF
>large|TRBJ1-3|15|TRBV7-2
CASSLRQGAGNTIYF
>large|TRBJ2-2|17|TRBV4-1
CASGIAPGAGRSGELFF
>medium-sized|TRBJ2-4|16|TRBV6-2/TRBV6-3
CASSGNEGAAKNIQYF